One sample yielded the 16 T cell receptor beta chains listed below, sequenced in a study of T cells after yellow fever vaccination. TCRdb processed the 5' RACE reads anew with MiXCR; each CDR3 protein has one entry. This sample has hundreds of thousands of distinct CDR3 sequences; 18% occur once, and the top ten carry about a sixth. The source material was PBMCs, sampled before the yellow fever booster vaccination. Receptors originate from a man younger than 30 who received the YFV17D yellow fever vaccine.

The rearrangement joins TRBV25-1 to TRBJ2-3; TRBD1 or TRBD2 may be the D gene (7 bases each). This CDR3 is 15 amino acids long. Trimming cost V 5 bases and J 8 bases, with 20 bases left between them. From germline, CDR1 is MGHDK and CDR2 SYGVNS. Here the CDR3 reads CASSPRDYHRGTQYF. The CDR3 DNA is TGTGCCAGCAGTCCGCGGGACTACCACAGGGGTACGCAGTATTTT.

CDR3 region: CASIQTGLGREAFF. The CDR3 bases are TGTGCCAGCATCCAAACGGGGTTAGGCAGGGAAGCTTTCTTT. The V and J genes are TRBV7-9 and TRBJ1-1; D gene unclear. Germline V gene lookup returns CDR1 SEHNR and CDR2 FQNEAQ (reference sequence). V lost 7 bases, J lost 8 bases, and 20 bases lay in between. This CDR3 contains 14 residues.

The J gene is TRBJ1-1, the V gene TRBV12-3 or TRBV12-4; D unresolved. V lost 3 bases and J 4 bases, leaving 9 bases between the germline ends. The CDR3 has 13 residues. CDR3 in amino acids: CASSLLGSTEAFF. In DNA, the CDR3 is TGTGCCAGCAGTTTGTTGGGGAGCACTGAAGCTTTCTTT.

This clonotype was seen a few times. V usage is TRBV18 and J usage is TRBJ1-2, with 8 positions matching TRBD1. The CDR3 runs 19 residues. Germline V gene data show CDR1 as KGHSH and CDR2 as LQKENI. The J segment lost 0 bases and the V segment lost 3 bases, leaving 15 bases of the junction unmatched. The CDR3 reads CASSPKAGGVMGANYGYTF. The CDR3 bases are TGTGCCAGCTCACCTAAAGCAGGGGGCGTGATGGGAGCTAACTATGGCTACACCTTC.

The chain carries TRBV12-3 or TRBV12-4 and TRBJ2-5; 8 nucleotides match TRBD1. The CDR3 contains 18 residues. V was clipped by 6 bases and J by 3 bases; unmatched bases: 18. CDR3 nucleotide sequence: TGTGCCAGCAGCCCTCTCCGGACAGGGCTAATCTCTGAAGAGACCCAGTACTTC. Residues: CASSPLRTGLISEETQYF.

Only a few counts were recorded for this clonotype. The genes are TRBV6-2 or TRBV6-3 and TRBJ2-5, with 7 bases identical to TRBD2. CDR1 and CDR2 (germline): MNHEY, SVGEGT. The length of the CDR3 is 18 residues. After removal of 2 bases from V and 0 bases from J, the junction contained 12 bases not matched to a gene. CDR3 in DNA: TGTGCCAGCAGTTACGTTGCGGGGGAGTCCCAGTACCAAGAGACCCAGTACTTC. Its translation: CASSYVAGESQYQETQYF.

The CDR3 DNA reads TGTGCCAGCAGCCGGGGGGTGGGTGCCACATTTGCAATAGCTTTCTTT. Its protein is CASSRGVGATFAIAFF. The chain uses TRBV7-2 and TRBJ1-1, with TRBD1 as a possible D gene (5 bases). Looked up from germline, CDR1 is SGHTA and CDR2 is FQGNSA. V gave up 5 bases and J gave up 10 bases, with 26 bases separating them. CDR3 length equals 16 residues.

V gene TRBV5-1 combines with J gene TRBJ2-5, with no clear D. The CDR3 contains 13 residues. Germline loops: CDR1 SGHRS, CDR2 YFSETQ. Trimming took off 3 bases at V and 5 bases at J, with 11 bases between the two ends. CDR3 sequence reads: CASSSDGVETQYF. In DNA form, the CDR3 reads TGCGCCAGCAGCTCGGATGGGGTTGAGACCCAGTACTTC.

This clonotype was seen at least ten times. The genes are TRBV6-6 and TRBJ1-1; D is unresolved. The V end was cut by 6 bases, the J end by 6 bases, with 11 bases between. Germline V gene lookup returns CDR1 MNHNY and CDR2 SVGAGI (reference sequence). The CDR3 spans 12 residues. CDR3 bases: TGTGCCAGCAGAGACGCCCCGCCTGAAGCTTTCTTT. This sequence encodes CASRDAPPEAFF.

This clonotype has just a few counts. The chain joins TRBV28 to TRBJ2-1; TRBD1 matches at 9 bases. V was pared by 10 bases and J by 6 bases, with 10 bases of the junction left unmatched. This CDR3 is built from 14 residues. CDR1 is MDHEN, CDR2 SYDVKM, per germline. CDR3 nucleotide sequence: TGTGCCACCCCACCGGGACAGGGTCTCAATGAGCAGTTCTTC. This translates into CATPPGQGLNEQFF.

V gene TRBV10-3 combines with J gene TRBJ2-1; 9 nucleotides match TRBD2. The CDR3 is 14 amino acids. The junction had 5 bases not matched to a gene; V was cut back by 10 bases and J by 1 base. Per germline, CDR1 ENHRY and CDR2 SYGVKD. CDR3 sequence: CATERGESYNEQFF. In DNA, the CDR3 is TGTGCCACCGAGCGGGGGGAATCCTACAATGAGCAGTTCTTC.

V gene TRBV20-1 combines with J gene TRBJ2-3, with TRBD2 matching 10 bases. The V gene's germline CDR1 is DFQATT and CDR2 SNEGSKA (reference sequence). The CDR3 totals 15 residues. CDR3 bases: TGCACATCACAACAGGCTAGCGGGGGAACAGATACGCAGTATTTT. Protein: CTSQQASGGTDTQYF.

The CDR3, as DNA: TGCGCCAGCAAAGGGGGGGTCAACTATGGCTACACCTTC. Translating it yields CASKGGVNYGYTF. The chain joins TRBV5-1 to TRBJ1-2, with D possibly TRBD1 on 6 matching bases. Germline V CDR1 and CDR2: SGHRS, YFSETQ. CDR3 length equals 13 residues. V was shortened by 6 bases and J by 2 bases, with 11 bases between the two germline ends.

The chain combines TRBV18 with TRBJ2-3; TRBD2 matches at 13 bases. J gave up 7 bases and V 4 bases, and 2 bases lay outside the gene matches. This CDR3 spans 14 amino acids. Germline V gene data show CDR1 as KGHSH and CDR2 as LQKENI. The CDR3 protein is CASSQTSGGNTQYF. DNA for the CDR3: TGTGCCAGCTCACAGACTAGCGGGGGGAATACGCAGTATTTT.

DNA for the CDR3: TGTGCCATCAGTGAGCCGCAGAGATACCACGAGCAGTACTTC. Amino acids: CAISEPQRYHEQYF. V is TRBV10-3 and J is TRBJ2-7; no definite D call. The germline V and J ends were trimmed by 2 bases and 5 bases, with 13 bases remaining between them. Germline CDR1 ENHRY, CDR2 SYGVKD. The CDR3 spans 14 residues.

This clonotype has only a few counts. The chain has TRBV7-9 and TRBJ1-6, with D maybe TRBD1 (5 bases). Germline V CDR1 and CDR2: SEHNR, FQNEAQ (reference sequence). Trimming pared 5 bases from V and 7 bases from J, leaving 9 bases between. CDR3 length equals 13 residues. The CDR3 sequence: CASSPGVNSPLHF. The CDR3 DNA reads TGTGCCAGCAGCCCGGGGGTAAATTCACCCCTCCACTTT.